This T cell receptor beta chain was obtained from a study of cytomegalovirus exposure and HLA in healthy donors. PCR was performed using 60 Vbeta and 13 Jbeta primers. Clones were sequenced by immunoSEQ multiplex PCR, and TCRdb holds only the in-frame ones, with some missing. The sample has about 100,000 clones; 65% to 90% are singletons. Remarks on this clone: No antigen is known for it.

This CDR3 spans 17 amino acids. J gave up 1 base and V 0 bases, and 8 bases lay outside the gene matches. Germline V gives CDR1 SGHTA, CDR2 FQGNSA. Findings and limits, study-wide: An apparent linkage of common viral pathogens to several of the most significant clusters emerged in a later analysis.

This receptor was taken from a woman aged 70 to 79 in good health and CMV-seropositive. Sequenced sample: PBMCs. This chain joins TRBV7-2 and TRBJ2-5, with 7 bases that match TRBD2. The CDR3 DNA sequence: TGTGCCAGCAGCTTAGCTCCCCCGCTAGCGGTCCAAGAGACCCAGTACTTC. Translated: CASSLAPPLAVQETQYF.